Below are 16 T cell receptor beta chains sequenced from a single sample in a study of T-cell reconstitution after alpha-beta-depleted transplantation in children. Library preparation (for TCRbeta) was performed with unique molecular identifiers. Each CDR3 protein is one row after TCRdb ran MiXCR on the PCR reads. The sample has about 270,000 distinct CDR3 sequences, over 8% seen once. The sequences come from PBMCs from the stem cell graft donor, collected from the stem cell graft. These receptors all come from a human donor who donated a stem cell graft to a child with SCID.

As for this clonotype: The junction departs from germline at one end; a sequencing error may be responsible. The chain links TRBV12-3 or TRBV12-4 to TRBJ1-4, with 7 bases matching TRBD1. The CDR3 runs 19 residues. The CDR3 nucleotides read TGTGCCATCAGTTTAATTTCCCCGGGACAGCATCTAATTGGTGAAAAACTGTTTTTT. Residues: CAISLISPGQHLIGEKLFF.

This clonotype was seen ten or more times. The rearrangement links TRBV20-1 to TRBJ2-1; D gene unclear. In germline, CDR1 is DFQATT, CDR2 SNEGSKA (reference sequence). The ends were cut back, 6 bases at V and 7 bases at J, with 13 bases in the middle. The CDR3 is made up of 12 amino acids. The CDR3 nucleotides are TGCAGTGCCTACTATAGGCTGAATGAGCAGTTCTTC. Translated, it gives CSAYYRLNEQFF.

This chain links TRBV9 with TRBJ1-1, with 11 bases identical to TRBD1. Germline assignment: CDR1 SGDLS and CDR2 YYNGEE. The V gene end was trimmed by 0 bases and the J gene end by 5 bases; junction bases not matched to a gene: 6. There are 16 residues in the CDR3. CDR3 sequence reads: CASSVGAGTGGTEAFF. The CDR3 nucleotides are TGTGCCAGCAGCGTAGGGGCGGGGACAGGGGGGACTGAAGCTTTCTTT.

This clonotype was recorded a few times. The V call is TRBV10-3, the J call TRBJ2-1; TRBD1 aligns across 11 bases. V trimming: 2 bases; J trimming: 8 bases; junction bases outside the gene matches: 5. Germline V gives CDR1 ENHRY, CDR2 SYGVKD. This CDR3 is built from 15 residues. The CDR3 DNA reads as TGTGCCATCAGTGAGGGACAGGGGGCCGGGGATGAGCAGTTCTTC. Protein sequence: CAISEGQGAGDEQFF.

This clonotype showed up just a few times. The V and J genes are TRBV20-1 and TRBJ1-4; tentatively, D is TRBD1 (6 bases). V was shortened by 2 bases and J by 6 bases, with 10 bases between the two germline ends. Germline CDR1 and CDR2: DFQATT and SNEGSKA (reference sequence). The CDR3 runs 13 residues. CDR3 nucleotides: TGCAGTGCTAGACAGGGGATGGATGAAAAACTGTTTTTT. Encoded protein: CSARQGMDEKLFF.

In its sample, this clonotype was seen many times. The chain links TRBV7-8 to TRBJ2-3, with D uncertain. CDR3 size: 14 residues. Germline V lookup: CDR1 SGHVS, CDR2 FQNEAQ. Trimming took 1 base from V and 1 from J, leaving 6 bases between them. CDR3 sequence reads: CASSLGVGTDTQYF. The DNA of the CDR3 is TGTGCCAGCAGCTTAGGGGTAGGCACAGATACGCAGTATTTT.

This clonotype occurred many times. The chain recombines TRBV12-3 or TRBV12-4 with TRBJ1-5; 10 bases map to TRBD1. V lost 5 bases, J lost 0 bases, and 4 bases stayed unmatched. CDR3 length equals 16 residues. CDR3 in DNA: TGTGCCAGCAGTCCAGGGACAGGGGTTAGCAATCAGCCCCAGCATTTT. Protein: CASSPGTGVSNQPQHF.

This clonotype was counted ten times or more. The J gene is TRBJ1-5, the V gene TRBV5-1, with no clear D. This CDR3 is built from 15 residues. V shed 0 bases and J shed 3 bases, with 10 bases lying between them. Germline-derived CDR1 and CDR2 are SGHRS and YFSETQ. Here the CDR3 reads CASSLAGSANQPQHF. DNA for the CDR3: TGCGCCAGCAGCTTGGCGGGGTCCGCCAATCAGCCCCAGCATTTT.

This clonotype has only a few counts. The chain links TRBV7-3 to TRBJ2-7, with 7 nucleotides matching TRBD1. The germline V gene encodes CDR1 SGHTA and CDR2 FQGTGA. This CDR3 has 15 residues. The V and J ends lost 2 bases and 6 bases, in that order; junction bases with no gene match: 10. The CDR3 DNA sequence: TGTGCCAGCAGCTTACAGTTGGTAGGGGGCGGCGAGCAGTACTTC. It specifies CASSLQLVGGGEQYF.

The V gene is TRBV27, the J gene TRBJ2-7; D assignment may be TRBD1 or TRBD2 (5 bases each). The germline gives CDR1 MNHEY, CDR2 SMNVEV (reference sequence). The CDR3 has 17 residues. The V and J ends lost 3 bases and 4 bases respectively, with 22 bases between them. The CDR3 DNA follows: TGTGCCAGCAGTTTTGCTGTTGGTAACAGGCGGGCATACGAGCAGTACTTC. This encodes CASSFAVGNRRAYEQYF.

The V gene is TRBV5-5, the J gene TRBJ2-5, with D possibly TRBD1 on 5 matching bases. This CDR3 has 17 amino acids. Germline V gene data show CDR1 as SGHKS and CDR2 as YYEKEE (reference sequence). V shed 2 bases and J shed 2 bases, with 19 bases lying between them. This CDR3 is CASSLPGRRDLQETQYF. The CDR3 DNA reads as TGTGCCAGCAGCTTACCAGGGCGCCGAGACCTTCAAGAGACCCAGTACTTC.

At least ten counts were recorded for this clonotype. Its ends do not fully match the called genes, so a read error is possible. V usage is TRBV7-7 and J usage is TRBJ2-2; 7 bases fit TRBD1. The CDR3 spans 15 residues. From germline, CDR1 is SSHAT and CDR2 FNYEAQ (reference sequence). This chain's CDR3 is CASSPDRVVTGELFF. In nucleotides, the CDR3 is TGTGCTAGCAGCCCCGACAGGGTGGTGACCGGGGAGCTGTTTTTT.

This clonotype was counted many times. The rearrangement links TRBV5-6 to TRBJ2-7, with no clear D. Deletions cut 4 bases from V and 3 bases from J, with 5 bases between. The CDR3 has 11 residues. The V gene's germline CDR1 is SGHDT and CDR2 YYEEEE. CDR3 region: CASSRNYEQYF. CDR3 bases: TGTGCCAGCAGCCGGAACTACGAGCAGTACTTC.

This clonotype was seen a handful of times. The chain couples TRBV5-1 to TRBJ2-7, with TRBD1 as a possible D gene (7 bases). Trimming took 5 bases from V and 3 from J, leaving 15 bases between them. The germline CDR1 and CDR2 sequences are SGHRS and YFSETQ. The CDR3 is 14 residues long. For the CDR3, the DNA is TGCGCCAGCAGAGAGGCAGGGGGACTCTACGAGCAGTACTTC. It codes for CASREAGGLYEQYF.

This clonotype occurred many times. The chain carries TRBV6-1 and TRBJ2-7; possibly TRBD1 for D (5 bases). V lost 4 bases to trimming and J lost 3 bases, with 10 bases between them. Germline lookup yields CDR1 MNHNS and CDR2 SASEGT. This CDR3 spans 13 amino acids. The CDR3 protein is CASSGTDNYEQYF. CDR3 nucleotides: TGTGCCAGCAGTGGAACGGACAACTACGAGCAGTACTTC.

The CDR3 region is CASSFGGRSTEAFF. The CDR3 DNA sequence: TGTGCCAGCAGTTTCGGGGGGCGGAGTACTGAAGCTTTCTTT. The chain joins TRBV27 to TRBJ1-1, with D tentatively TRBD1 (6 bases). CDR3 length: 14 amino acids. Germline lookup yields CDR1 MNHEY and CDR2 SMNVEV (reference sequence). Trimming removed 3 bases from V and 5 bases from J, with 13 bases in between.